The rows below give T cell receptor beta chains drawn from one sample of a study of blood T cell repertoires in COVID-19. TCRdb's table, derived via immunoSEQ multiplex PCR, lists solely in-frame clones and lacks some. The sample lists approximately 200,000 clones, 85% to 90% occurring once. Sequencing was done on a sample of peripheral blood. The origin of the receptors is a man aged 45 to 65 with acute or convalescent COVID-19. Each CDR3 is given with its conserved first and last residue. D genes are given only for firm matches. Some rows have no size entry. The others give once, few or many, or a class for an expanded clone.

size: -; V: TRBV3-1/TRBV3-2; D: -; J: TRBJ2-5; DNA: TGTGCCAGCAGCCAGAATCAGGGGGGTGGGCAAGAGACCCAGTACTTC; CDR3: CASSQNQGGGQETQYF
size: -; V: TRBV12-3/TRBV12-4; D: TRBD1; J: TRBJ1-2; DNA: TGTGCCAGCAACGAGGGACAGAACTATGGCTACACCTTC; CDR3: CASNEGQNYGYTF
size: -; V: TRBV9; D: TRBD1; J: TRBJ1-5; DNA: TGTGCCAGCAGCAGGGGACAGGGGATCGGTCAGCCCCAGCATTTT; CDR3: CASSRGQGIGQPQHF
size: -; V: TRBV19; D: -; J: TRBJ1-1; DNA: TGTGCCAGTAGTGCGGACCCACAGGGCACTGAAGCTTTCTTT; CDR3: CASSADPQGTEAFF
size: -; V: TRBV2; D: -; J: TRBJ2-1; DNA: TGTGCCAGCAGTGAGGCGCCAGGGGCCGGGCATGAGCAGTTCTTC; CDR3: CASSEAPGAGHEQFF
size: -; V: TRBV7-3; D: TRBD2; J: TRBJ2-5; DNA: TGTGCCAGCAGCCTCGGGGGGGTTGTGGAGACCCAGTACTTC; CDR3: CASSLGGVVETQYF
size: -; V: TRBV6-5; D: -; J: TRBJ2-7; DNA: TGTGCCAGCAGTTACCGCAGAAACTACGAGCAGTACTTC; CDR3: CASSYRRNYEQYF
size: -; V: TRBV15; D: TRBD2; J: TRBJ2-3; DNA: TGTGCCACTAGGACTAGCGGCACAGATACGCAGTATTTT; CDR3: CATRTSGTDTQYF
size: -; V: TRBV30; D: -; J: TRBJ1-2; DNA: TGTGCCTGGAATCGGGGAGGTAACTATGGCTACACCTTC; CDR3: CAWNRGGNYGYTF
size: -; V: TRBV24-1; D: -; J: TRBJ2-1; DNA: TGTGCCACCAGGGACACTGACAATGAGCAGTTCTTC; CDR3: CATRDTDNEQFF
size: -; V: TRBV7-9; D: -; J: TRBJ1-5; DNA: TGTGCCAGCAGCTTAGGAGGGGGAGGCAATCAGCCCCAGCATTTT; CDR3: CASSLGGGGNQPQHF
size: -; V: TRBV18; D: TRBD1; J: TRBJ1-2; DNA: TGTGCCAGCTCACCAATGGAGAACCGGGACAGGGGGGTTGTTGGCTACACCTTC; CDR3: CASSPMENRDRGVVGYTF
size: -; V: TRBV5-1; D: -; J: TRBJ2-2; DNA: TGCGCCAGCCGGGGCAGGGGTAAAGCCGGGGAGCTGTTTTTT; CDR3: CASRGRGKAGELFF
size: -; V: TRBV5-1; D: TRBD1; J: TRBJ1-4; DNA: TGCGCCAGCAGCCCCCGGGACAGTTGGTACGAAAAACTGTTTTTT; CDR3: CASSPRDSWYEKLFF
size: -; V: TRBV7-9; D: -; J: TRBJ2-3; DNA: TGTGCCAGCAGCTCTTCAGGGGATACGCAGTATTTT; CDR3: CASSSSGDTQYF
size: -; V: TRBV19; D: TRBD2; J: TRBJ2-7; DNA: TGTGCCAGTAGTATAGGCGGGGGTCCCTACGAGCAGTACTTC; CDR3: CASSIGGGPYEQYF
size: -; V: TRBV29-1; D: TRBD2; J: TRBJ2-2; DNA: TGCAGCGTTGAAGATCAGGCTAGCGGGGGGACCGGGGAGCTGTTTTTT; CDR3: CSVEDQASGGTGELFF
size: -; V: TRBV5-6; D: -; J: TRBJ2-5; DNA: TGTGCCAGCAGCTTGGCCGCCGGGGTGGGGACCCAGTACTTC; CDR3: CASSLAAGVGTQYF
size: few; V: TRBV12-3/TRBV12-4; D: TRBD1; J: TRBJ1-2; DNA: TGTGCCAGCGGGACAGACCTTCGGGATGGCTACACCTTC; CDR3: CASGTDLRDGYTF
size: -; V: TRBV7-7; D: TRBD1; J: TRBJ2-5; DNA: TGTGCCAGCAGCTTATACAGGGGGCACGAGACCCAGTACTTC; CDR3: CASSLYRGHETQYF
size: -; V: TRBV7-6; D: -; J: TRBJ2-1; DNA: TGTGCCAGCAGCGCCGGTATCGTTGCTGAGCAGTTCTTC; CDR3: CASSAGIVAEQFF
size: -; V: TRBV2; D: TRBD1; J: TRBJ1-2; DNA: TGTGCCAGCAGCCGGGACAGGGGGTACTATGGCTACACCTTC; CDR3: CASSRDRGYYGYTF
size: -; V: TRBV6-5; D: TRBD1; J: TRBJ2-7; DNA: TGTGCCAGCTCCAAGGCAGGGGGCGCTTACTACGAGCAGTACTTC; CDR3: CASSKAGGAYYEQYF
size: -; V: TRBV5-8; D: -; J: TRBJ1-5; DNA: TGTGCCAGCAGCCGACAGGCGGCACGGCCCCAGCATTTT; CDR3: CASSRQAARPQHF
size: -; V: TRBV30; D: -; J: TRBJ1-1; DNA: TGTGCCTGGAGTGAGGGCAGGGGTTACACTGAAGCTTTCTTT; CDR3: CAWSEGRGYTEAFF
size: -; V: TRBV5-1; D: TRBD1; J: TRBJ2-4; DNA: TGCGCCAGCAGCTTGGACAGGGGGCTTATCGTTCAGTACTTC; CDR3: CASSLDRGLIVQYF
size: -; V: TRBV3-1/TRBV3-2; D: TRBD2; J: TRBJ2-1; DNA: TGTGCCAGCAGCCAAGATGGGGGACTAGCGGGGGGAAGCTCCTACAATGAGCAGTTCTTC; CDR3: CASSQDGGLAGGSSYNEQFF
size: -; V: TRBV11-2; D: -; J: TRBJ1-1; DNA: TGTGCCAGCTTGGGGCTGCCGGTGGGGACTGAAGCTTTCTTT; CDR3: CASLGLPVGTEAFF
size: -; V: TRBV9; D: TRBD1; J: TRBJ1-2; DNA: TGTGCCAGCAGCGTCGACAGGGGAGGCTACACCTTC; CDR3: CASSVDRGGYTF
size: -; V: TRBV19; D: TRBD2; J: TRBJ2-2; DNA: TGTGCCAGTAGTAGACTAGCGGAGAGGGACACCGGGGAGCTGTTTTTT; CDR3: CASSRLAERDTGELFF
size: -; V: TRBV27; D: -; J: TRBJ1-3; DNA: TGTGCCAGCAGTCCCGACAGGAGCTCTGGAAACACCATATATTTT; CDR3: CASSPDRSSGNTIYF
size: -; V: TRBV3-1/TRBV3-2; D: TRBD1; J: TRBJ1-1; DNA: TGTGCCAGCAGCCCCGAGGGGGCAGGGCCCATGAACACTGAAGCTTTCTTT; CDR3: CASSPEGAGPMNTEAFF
size: few; V: TRBV2; D: TRBD1; J: TRBJ1-5; DNA: TGTGCCAGCAGCGGACAGGACAATCAGCCCCAGCATTTT; CDR3: CASSGQDNQPQHF
size: -; V: TRBV27; D: TRBD1; J: TRBJ1-6; DNA: TGTGCCAGCAGTTTATCGGGGGGGGACAGGCTCTTGCCCCTCCACTTT; CDR3: CASSLSGGDRLLPLHF
size: -; V: TRBV6-2/TRBV6-3; D: -; J: TRBJ2-2; DNA: TGTGCCAGCAGTTACCACAGCTCGAACACCGGGGAGCTGTTTTTT; CDR3: CASSYHSSNTGELFF
size: -; V: TRBV6-5; D: TRBD2; J: TRBJ2-1; DNA: TGTGCCAGCAGTAGGACTAGCGGGGGCTACAATGAGCAGTTCTTC; CDR3: CASSRTSGGYNEQFF
size: once; V: TRBV6-5; D: -; J: TRBJ1-2; DNA: TGTGCCAGCAGTTACTCAGCGATTACTAACTATGGCTACACCTTC; CDR3: CASSYSAITNYGYTF
size: -; V: TRBV7-9; D: -; J: TRBJ1-5; DNA: TGTGCCAGCAGGATAGGCAATCAGCCCCAGCATTTT; CDR3: CASRIGNQPQHF
size: -; V: TRBV3-1/TRBV3-2; D: -; J: TRBJ1-5; DNA: TGTGCCAGCAGCCAAGGCGGGGACAATCAGCCCCAGCATTTT; CDR3: CASSQGGDNQPQHF
size: -; V: TRBV7-9; D: -; J: TRBJ2-7; DNA: TGTGCCAGCAGCTTAGCCGGACAAGGGAAGCAGTACTTC; CDR3: CASSLAGQGKQYF
size: -; V: TRBV19; D: TRBD1; J: TRBJ1-2; DNA: TGTGCCAGTCGCCTCCGGGACAGGGCTCAGTATGGCTACACCTTC; CDR3: CASRLRDRAQYGYTF
size: -; V: TRBV5-1; D: TRBD1; J: TRBJ2-7; DNA: TGCGCCAGCAGCGAAGGGACAGGGGTCAACTACGAGCAGTACTTC; CDR3: CASSEGTGVNYEQYF
size: -; V: TRBV5-5; D: -; J: TRBJ2-7; DNA: TGTGCCAGCAGCTTGGCCGCGGGGAGGAGCTCCTACGAGCAGTACTTC; CDR3: CASSLAAGRSSYEQYF
size: once; V: TRBV11-3; D: TRBD1; J: TRBJ2-1; DNA: TGTGCCAGCAGCCCAACAGGGGGTGAGCAGTTCTTC; CDR3: CASSPTGGEQFF
size: few; V: TRBV19; D: TRBD1; J: TRBJ1-1; DNA: TGTGCCAGTAGTATAGGGGGACAGCGGGTAAACACTGAAGCTTTCTTT; CDR3: CASSIGGQRVNTEAFF
size: once; V: TRBV6-6; D: -; J: TRBJ1-6; DNA: TGTGCCAGCGGTAGAAGTCCGCGCGAAAATTCACCCCTCCACTTT; CDR3: CASGRSPRENSPLHF
size: -; V: TRBV27; D: TRBD1; J: TRBJ1-6; DNA: TGTGCCAGCAGTTTTACCGGGGGACAGTATAATTCACCCCTCCACTTT; CDR3: CASSFTGGQYNSPLHF
size: once; V: TRBV2; D: -; J: TRBJ1-2; DNA: TGTGCCACCTCGCCTCGCGACTATGGCTACACCTTC; CDR3: CATSPRDYGYTF
size: few; V: TRBV28; D: TRBD1; J: TRBJ1-6; DNA: TGTGCCAGCAGGAACCGGGACAGCCCCTATAATTCACCCCTCCACTTT; CDR3: CASRNRDSPYNSPLHF